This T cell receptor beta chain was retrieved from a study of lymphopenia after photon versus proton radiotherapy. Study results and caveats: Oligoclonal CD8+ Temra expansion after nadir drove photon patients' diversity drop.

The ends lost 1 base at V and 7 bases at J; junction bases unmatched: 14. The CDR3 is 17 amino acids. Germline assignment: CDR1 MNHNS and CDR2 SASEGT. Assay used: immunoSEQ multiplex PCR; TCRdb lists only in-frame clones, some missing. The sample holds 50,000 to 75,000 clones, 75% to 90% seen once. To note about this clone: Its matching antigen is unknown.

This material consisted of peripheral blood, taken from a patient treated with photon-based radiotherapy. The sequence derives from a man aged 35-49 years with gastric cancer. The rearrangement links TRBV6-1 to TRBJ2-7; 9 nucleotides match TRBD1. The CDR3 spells CASSEEYWDRAAGEQYF. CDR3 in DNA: TGTGCCAGCAGTGAAGAGTATTGGGACAGGGCCGCGGGGGAGCAGTACTTC.